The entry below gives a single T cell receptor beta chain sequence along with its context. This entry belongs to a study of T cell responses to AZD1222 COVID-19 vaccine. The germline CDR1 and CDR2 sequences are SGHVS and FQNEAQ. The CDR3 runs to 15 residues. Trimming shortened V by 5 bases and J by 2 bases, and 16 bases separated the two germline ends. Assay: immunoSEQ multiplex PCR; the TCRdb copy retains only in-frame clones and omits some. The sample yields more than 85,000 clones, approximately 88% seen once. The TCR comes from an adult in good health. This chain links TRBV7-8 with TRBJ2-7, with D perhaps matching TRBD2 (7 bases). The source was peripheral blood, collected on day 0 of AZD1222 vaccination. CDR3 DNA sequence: TGTGCCAGCAGCCCACAAGGGGGGGTTCCCTACGAGCAGTACTTC. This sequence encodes CASSPQGGVPYEQYF.